This TCR beta chain was identified in a study of cytotoxic CD8 clonotypes in ibrutinib-treated CLL. Across the study: Responses: some 25 partial, 2 complete; after median roughly 68 months, around 14 stayed remitted, about twelve progressed.

Libraries of TCR beta were made from about 2.2 micrograms of genomic DNA that came from cryopreserved PBMCs. The repertoire was sequenced with immunoSEQ multiplex PCR; TCRdb's copy has only in-frame clones and lacks some. Of about 80,000 clones listed, around 75% are singletons. Study-level points and caveats: Public clonotypes were rare and shrank or held steady on treatment.

In its sample, this clone was seen a few times. The target antigen is unknown. This CDR3 spans 13 amino acids. Germline assignment: CDR1 MNHNS and CDR2 SASEGT. Unmatched junction bases numbered 4, after V lost 5 bases and J lost 4 bases. The input for sequencing was PBMCs, taken after 12 months of ibrutinib treatment. This receptor was identified in a human donor with chronic lymphocytic leukemia. The chain is built from TRBV6-1 and TRBJ1-1; 7 bases line up with TRBD1. CDR3: CASSTQGGTEAFF. CDR3 sequence (DNA): TGTGCCAGCAGTACCCAGGGGGGCACTGAAGCTTTCTTT.